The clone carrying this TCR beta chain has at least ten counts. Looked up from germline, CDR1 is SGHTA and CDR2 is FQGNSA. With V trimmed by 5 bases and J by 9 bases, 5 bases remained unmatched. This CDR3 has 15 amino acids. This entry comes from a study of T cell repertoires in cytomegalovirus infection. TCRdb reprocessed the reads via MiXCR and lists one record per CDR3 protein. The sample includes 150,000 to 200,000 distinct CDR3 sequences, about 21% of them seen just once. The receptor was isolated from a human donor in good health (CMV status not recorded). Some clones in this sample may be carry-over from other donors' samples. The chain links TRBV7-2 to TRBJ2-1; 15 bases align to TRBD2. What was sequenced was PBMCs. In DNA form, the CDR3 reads TGTGCCAGCAGCCGAGGGACTAGCGGGGGGCGTGAGCAGTTCTTC. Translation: CASSRGTSGGREQFF.